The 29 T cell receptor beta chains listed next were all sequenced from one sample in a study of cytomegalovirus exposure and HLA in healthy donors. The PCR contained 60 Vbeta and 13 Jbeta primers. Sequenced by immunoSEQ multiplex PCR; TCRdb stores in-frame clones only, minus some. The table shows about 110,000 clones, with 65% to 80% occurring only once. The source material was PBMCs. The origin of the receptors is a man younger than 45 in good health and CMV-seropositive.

CDR3 sequence (DNA): TGTGCCAGTAGTATGGGGACAGGGACCTACGAGCAGTACTTC. As protein: CASSMGTGTYEQYF. The V and J genes are TRBV19 and TRBJ2-7, with TRBD1 identical over 9 bases. V lost 3 bases, J lost 2 bases, and 2 bases stayed unmatched. CDR3 size: 14 residues. In germline, CDR1 is LNHDA, CDR2 SQIVND (reference sequence).

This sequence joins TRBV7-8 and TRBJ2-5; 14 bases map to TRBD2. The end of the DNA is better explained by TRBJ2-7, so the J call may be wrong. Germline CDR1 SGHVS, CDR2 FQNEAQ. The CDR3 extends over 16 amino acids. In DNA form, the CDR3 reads TGTGCCAGCAGCACGGGACTAGCGGGGGTAACCTACGAGCAGTACTTC. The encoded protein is CASSTGLAGVTYEQYF.

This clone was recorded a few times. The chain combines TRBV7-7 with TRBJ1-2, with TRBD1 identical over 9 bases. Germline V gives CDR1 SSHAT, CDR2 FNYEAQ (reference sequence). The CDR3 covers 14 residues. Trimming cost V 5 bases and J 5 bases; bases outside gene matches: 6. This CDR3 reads CASSPLDRGYGYTF. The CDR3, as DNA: TGTGCCAGCAGCCCCCTCGACAGGGGGTATGGCTACACCTTC.

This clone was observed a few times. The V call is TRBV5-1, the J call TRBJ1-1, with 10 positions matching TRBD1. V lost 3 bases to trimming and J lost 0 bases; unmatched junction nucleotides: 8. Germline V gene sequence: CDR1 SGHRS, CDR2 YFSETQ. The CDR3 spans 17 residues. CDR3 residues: CASSSQPTGGLNTEAFF. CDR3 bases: TGCGCCAGCAGCTCCCAACCGACAGGGGGCTTGAACACTGAAGCTTTCTTT.

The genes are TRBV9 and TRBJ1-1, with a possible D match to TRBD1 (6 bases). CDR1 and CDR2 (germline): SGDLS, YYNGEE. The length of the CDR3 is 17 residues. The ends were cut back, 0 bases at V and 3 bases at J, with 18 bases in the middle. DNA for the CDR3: TGTGCCAGCAGCGTAGTGGGTGGGGGGGAGGGGGACACTGAAGCTTTCTTT. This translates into CASSVVGGGEGDTEAFF.

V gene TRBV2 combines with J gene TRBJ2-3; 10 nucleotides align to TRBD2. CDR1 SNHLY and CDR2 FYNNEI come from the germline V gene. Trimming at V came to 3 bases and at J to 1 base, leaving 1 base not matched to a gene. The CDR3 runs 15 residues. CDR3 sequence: CASSEGTSGTDTQYF. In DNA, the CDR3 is TGTGCCAGCAGTGAGGGGACTAGCGGCACAGATACGCAGTATTTT.

CDR3 bases: TGTGCCAGCAGTGCCGGGACTAGCGGGGCGATTATTTCCTACGAGCAGTACTTC. The encoded protein is CASSAGTSGAIISYEQYF. The V call is TRBV6-1, the J call TRBJ2-7, with 13 bases aligning to TRBD2. The germline CDR1 and CDR2 sequences are MNHNS and SASEGT. Trimming cost V 4 bases and J 1 base; bases outside gene matches: 10. CDR3 length: 18 residues.

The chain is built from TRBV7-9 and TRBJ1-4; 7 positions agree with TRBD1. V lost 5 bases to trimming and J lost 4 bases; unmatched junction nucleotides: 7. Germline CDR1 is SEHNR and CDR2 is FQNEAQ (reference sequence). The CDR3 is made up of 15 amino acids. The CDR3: CASSPPQGINEKLFF. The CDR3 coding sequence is TGTGCCAGCAGCCCCCCACAGGGGATTAATGAAAAACTGTTTTTT.

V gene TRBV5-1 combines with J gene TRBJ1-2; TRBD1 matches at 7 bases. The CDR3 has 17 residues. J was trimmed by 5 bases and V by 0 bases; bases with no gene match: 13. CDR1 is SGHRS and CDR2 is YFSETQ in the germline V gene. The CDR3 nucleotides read TGCGCCAGCAGCTTGGGGACAGGACCTTCAGTGGGTTATGGCTACACCTTC. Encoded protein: CASSLGTGPSVGYGYTF.

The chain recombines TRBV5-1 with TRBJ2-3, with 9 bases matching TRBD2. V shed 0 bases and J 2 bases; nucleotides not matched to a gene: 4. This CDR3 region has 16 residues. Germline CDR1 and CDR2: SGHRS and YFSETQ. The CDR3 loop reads CASSLGLAGPTDTQYF. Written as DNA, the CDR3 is TGCGCCAGCAGCTTGGGTCTAGCGGGGCCCACAGATACGCAGTATTTT.

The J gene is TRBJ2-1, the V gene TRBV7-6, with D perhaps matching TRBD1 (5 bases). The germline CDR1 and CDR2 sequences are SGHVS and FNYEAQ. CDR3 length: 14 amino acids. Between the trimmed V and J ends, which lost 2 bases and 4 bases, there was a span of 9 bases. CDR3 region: CASSLIPGYNEQFF. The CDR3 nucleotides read TGTGCCAGCAGCTTAATTCCAGGGTACAATGAGCAGTTCTTC.

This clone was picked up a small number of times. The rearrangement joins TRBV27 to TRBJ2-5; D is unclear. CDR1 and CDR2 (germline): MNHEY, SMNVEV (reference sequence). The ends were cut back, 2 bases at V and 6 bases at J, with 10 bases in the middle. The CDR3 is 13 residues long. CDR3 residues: CASSLANTKTQYF. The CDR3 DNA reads TGTGCCAGCAGTTTAGCCAACACGAAGACCCAGTACTTC.

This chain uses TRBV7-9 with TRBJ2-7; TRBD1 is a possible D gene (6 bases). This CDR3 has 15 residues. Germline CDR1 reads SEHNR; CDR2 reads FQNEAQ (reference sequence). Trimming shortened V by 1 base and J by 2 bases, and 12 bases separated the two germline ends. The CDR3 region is CASSLGFTGTYEQYF. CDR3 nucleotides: TGTGCCAGCAGCTTAGGGTTTACAGGGACCTACGAGCAGTACTTC.

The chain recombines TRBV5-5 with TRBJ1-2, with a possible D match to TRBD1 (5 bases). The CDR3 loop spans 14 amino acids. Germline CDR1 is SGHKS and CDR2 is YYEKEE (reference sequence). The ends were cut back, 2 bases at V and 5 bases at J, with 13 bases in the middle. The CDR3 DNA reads TGTGCCAGCAGCTTCTTCGGGGGTCGATATGGCTACACCTTC. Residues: CASSFFGGRYGYTF.

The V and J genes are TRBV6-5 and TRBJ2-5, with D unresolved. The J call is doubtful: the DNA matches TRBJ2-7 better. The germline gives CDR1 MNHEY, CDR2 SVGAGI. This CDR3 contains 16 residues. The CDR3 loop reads CASSYSATTLAYEQYF. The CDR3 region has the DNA TGTGCCAGCAGTTACTCTGCGACAACCTTGGCCTACGAGCAGTACTTC.

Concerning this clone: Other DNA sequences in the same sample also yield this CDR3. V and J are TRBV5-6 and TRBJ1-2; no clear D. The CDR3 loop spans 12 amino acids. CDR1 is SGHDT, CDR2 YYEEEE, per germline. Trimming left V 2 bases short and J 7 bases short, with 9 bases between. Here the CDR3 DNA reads TGTGCCAGCAGCTTAGGGAGTGGTGGCTACACCTTC. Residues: CASSLGSGGYTF.

The CDR3 DNA reads as TGTGCCAGCACCCCCAACAGGGCCGGGGAGCTGTTTTTT. Its translation: CASTPNRAGELFF. The rearrangement uses TRBV6-5 and TRBJ2-2; possible D gene TRBD1, 6 bases. The CDR3 extends over 13 amino acids. Trimming removed 7 bases from V and 6 bases from J, with 12 bases in between. In germline, CDR1 is MNHEY, CDR2 SVGAGI.

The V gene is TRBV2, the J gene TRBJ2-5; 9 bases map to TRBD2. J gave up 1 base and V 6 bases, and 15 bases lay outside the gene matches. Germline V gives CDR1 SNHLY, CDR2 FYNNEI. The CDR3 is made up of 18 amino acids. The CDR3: CASRLRASGDAFQETQYF. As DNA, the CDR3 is TGTGCCAGCAGGCTGAGGGCTAGCGGGGACGCGTTCCAAGAGACCCAGTACTTC.

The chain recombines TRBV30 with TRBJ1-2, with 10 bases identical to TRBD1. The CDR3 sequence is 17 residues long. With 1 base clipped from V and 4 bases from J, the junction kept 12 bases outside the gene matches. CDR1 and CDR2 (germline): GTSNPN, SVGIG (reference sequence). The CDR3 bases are TGTGCCTGGAGTGCAATCCGTGGACAGGGGGGAGGCTATGGCTACACCTTC. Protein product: CAWSAIRGQGGGYGYTF.

The CDR3 here is CASSLGGKGAVRQPQHF. CDR3 bases: TGTGCCAGCAGCTTGGGAGGAAAGGGGGCAGTTCGTCAGCCCCAGCATTTT. The rearrangement uses TRBV5-8 and TRBJ1-5; 7 bases align to TRBD1. Germline V gene sequence: CDR1 SGHTS, CDR2 YDEGEE. V dropped 0 bases and J dropped 6; count of bases not matched to a gene: 12. The CDR3 is made up of 17 amino acids.

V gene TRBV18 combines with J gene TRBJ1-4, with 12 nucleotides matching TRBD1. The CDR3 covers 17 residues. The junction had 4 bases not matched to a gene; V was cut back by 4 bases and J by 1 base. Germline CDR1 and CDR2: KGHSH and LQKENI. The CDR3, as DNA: TGTGCCAGCTCACTACGGGACAGGGGGCAAACTAATGAAAAACTGTTTTTT. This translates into CASSLRDRGQTNEKLFF.

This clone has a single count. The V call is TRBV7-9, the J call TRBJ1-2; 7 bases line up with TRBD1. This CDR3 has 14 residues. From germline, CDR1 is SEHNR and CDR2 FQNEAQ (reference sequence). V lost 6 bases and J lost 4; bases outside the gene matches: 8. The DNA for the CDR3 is TGTGCCAGCAGGCCCCTGGGACAGTCCTATGGCTACACCTTC. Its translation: CASRPLGQSYGYTF.

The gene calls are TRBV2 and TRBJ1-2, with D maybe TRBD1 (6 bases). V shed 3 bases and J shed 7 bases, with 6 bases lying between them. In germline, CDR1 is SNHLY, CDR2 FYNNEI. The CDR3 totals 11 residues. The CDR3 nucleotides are TGTGCCAGCAGTGAGACAGGTGGCTACACCTTC. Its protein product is CASSETGGYTF.

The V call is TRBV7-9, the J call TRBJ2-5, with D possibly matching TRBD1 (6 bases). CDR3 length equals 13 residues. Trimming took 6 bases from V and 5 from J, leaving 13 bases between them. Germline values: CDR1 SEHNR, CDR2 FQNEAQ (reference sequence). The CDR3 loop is CASSARGSETQYF. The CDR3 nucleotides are TGTGCCAGCAGTGCAAGGGGGAGCGAGACCCAGTACTTC. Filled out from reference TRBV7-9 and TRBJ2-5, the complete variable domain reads DTGVSQNPRHKITKRGQNVTFRCDPISEHNRLYWYRQTLGQGPEFLTYFQNEAQLEKSRLLSDRFSAERPKGSFSTLEIQRTEQGDSAMYLCASSARGSETQYFGPGTRLLVL.

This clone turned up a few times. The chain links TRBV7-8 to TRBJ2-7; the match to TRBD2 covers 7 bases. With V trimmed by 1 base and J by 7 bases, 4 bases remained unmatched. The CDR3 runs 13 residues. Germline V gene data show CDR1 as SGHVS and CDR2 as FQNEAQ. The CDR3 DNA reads TGTGCCAGCAGCTTAGACGGGGGGAGGGAGCAGTACTTC. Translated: CASSLDGGREQYF.

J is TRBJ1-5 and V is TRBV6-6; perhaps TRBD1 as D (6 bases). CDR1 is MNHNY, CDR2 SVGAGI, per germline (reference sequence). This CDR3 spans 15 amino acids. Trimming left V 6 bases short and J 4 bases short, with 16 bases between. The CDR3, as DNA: TGTGCCAGCAGCAGTACAGGGATTGGGAATCAGCCCCAGCATTTT. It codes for CASSSTGIGNQPQHF.

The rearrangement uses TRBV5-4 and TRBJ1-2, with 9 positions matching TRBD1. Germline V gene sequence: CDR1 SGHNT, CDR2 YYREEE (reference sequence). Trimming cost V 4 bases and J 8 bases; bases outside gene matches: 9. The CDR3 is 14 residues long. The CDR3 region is CASSRPGQGGGYTF. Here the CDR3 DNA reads TGTGCCAGCAGCCGCCCGGGACAGGGAGGAGGCTACACCTTC. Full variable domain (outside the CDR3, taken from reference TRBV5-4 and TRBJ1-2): ETGVTQSPTHLIKTRGQQVTLRCSSQSGHNTVSWYQQALGQGPQFIFQYYREEENGRGNFPPRFSGLQFPNYSSELNVNALELDDSALYLCASSRPGQGGGYTFGSGTRLTVV.

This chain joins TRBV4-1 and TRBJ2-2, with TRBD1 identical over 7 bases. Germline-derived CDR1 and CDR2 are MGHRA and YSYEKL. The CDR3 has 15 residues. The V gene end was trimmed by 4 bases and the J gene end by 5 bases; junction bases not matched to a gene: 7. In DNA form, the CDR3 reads TGCGCCAGCAGCCGGGAAGGGGGCCGGACCGGGGAGCTGTTTTTT. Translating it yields CASSREGGRTGELFF.

In nucleotides, the CDR3 is TGTGCCAGCAGCTTAGAGGGCGGACAGGTATTCTTTCGGTACTTC. Amino acid sequence: CASSLEGGQVFFRYF. The chain recombines TRBV7-2 with TRBJ2-7, with 7 bases that match TRBD1. Germline V gene sequence: CDR1 SGHTA, CDR2 FQGNSA. There are 15 residues in the CDR3. Losses at the gene ends were 1 base for V and 12 bases for J; bases not matched to a gene: 15.